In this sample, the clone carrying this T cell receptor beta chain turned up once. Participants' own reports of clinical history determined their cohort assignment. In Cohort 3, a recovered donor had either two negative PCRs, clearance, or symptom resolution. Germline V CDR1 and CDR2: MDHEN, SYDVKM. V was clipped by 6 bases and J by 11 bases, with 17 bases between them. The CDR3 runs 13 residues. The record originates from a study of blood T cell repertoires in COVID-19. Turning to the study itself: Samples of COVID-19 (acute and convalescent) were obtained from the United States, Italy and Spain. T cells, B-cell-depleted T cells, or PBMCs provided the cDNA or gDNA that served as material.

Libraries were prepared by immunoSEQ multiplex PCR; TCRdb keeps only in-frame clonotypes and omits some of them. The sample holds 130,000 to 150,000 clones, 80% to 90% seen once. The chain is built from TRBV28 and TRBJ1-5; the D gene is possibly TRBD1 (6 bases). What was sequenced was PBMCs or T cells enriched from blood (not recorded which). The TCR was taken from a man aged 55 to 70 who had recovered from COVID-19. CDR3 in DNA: TGTGCCAGCAGGCGCGGGGGCTCAGAATCCCAGCATTTT. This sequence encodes CASRRGGSESQHF.